Following are 30 T cell receptor beta chains from one sample sequenced in a study of T cell responses to AZD1222 COVID-19 vaccine. The method was immunoSEQ multiplex PCR; TCRdb's version includes in-frame clones alone and lacks a portion of them. Of about 110,000 clones in the sample, roughly 86% were seen once. Sequenced material: peripheral blood, taken on day 0 of MenACWY control vaccination. The receptors here all came from an adult in good health.

This rearrangement joins TRBV2 to TRBJ1-5, with D unresolved. Per the germline V gene, CDR1 is SNHLY and CDR2 is FYNNEI. Trimming pared 6 bases from V and 3 bases from J, leaving 12 bases between. This CDR3 comprises 14 residues. The CDR3 DNA reads TGTGCCAGCAGCACAGAGTTTAACAATCAGCCCCAGCATTTT. Translation: CASSTEFNNQPQHF.

The chain is built from TRBV25-1 and TRBJ2-7; TRBD1 matches 7 bases. Trimming took 1 base from V and 4 from J; bases not matched to a gene: 4. The CDR3 length is 14 residues. Germline V CDR1 and CDR2: MGHDK, SYGVNS. The CDR3 reads CASSEWGQQYEQYF. The CDR3 DNA sequence: TGTGCCAGCAGTGAATGGGGACAGCAATACGAGCAGTACTTC.

The rearrangement uses TRBV18 and TRBJ2-1; D unclear. Germline CDR1 reads KGHSH; CDR2 reads LQKENI. The CDR3 sequence is 16 residues long. Trimming took off 3 bases at V and 1 base at J, with 13 bases between the two ends. The CDR3 sequence is CASSPTHGLSYNEQFF. The DNA for the CDR3 is TGTGCCAGCTCACCCACCCACGGTCTTTCCTACAATGAGCAGTTCTTC.

A remark on this clone: Other DNA sequences in the sample encode the same CDR3. This chain joins TRBV9 and TRBJ1-2, with D possibly TRBD1 on 5 matching bases. Germline V gene data show CDR1 as SGDLS and CDR2 as YYNGEE. Trimming stripped 2 bases from V and 5 bases from J, with 13 bases between. The CDR3 runs to 14 residues. CDR3 sequence: CASSVKGEGYGYTF. The CDR3 bases are TGTGCCAGCAGCGTGAAAGGGGAGGGGTATGGCTACACCTTC.

This clone has just a few counts. The chain couples TRBV25-1 to TRBJ1-1; 9 bases agree with TRBD1. V gave up 6 bases and J gave up 1 base; unmatched junction bases: 6. In germline, CDR1 is MGHDK, CDR2 SYGVNS. This CDR3 has 15 residues. For the CDR3, the DNA is TGTGCCAGCAGGGACAGGGGTGAATGGAACACTGAAGCTTTCTTT. It is translated as CASRDRGEWNTEAFF. Full variable domain (outside the CDR3, taken from reference TRBV25-1 and TRBJ1-1): EADIYQTPRYLVIGTGKKITLECSQTMGHDKMYWYQQDPGMELHLIHYSYGVNSTEKGDLSSESTVSRIRTEHFPLTLESARPSHTSQYLCASRDRGEWNTEAFFGQGTRLTVV.

The rearrangement uses TRBV2 and TRBJ1-1; D perhaps matches TRBD1 (5 bases). CDR1 is SNHLY and CDR2 is FYNNEI in the germline V gene. Deletions cut 5 bases from V and 10 bases from J, with 14 bases between. CDR3 length: 12 residues. CDR3 region: CASSYHDRGAFF. CDR3 nucleotide sequence: TGTGCCAGCAGTTACCATGACAGAGGAGCTTTCTTT.

The rearrangement joins TRBV7-2 to TRBJ1-2, with TRBD1 matching over 7 bases. V shed 4 bases and J 1 base; nucleotides not matched to a gene: 9. CDR3 length: 16 amino acids. The germline gives CDR1 SGHTA, CDR2 FQGNSA. CDR3 DNA sequence: TGTGCCAGCAGCTCTCGGGAGGGACAGAATAACTATGGCTACACCTTC. It translates to CASSSREGQNNYGYTF.

The gene calls are TRBV6-5 and TRBJ1-4; D is undetermined. CDR3 length equals 12 residues. CDR1 is MNHEY, CDR2 SVGAGI, per germline. The germline V and J ends were trimmed by 5 bases and 8 bases, with 9 bases remaining between them. This chain's CDR3 is CASSPDSEKLFF. The CDR3 DNA sequence: TGTGCCAGCAGTCCGGATAGCGAAAAACTGTTTTTT.

The chain is built from TRBV19 and TRBJ2-6, with D unclear. Germline V gene data show CDR1 as LNHDA and CDR2 as SQIVND (reference sequence). The CDR3 is 12 residues long. Trimming shortened V by 9 bases and J by 0 bases, and 3 bases separated the two germline ends. The CDR3, as DNA: TGTGCCAGCAGCTCTGGGGCCAACGTCCTGACTTTC. It encodes CASSSGANVLTF.

As concerns this clone: One end of the junction varies from germline; a read error may be responsible. The chain has TRBV4-2 and TRBJ2-2; 8 nucleotides line up with TRBD1. The CDR3 spans 17 residues. Germline CDR1 is LGHNA and CDR2 is YNFKEQ. In DNA form, the CDR3 reads TGTGCCAGCAGCCAAGATGGGGACAGGAGGAACGCCGGGGAGCTGTTTTTT. Protein: CASSQDGDRRNAGELFF.

The chain combines TRBV5-3 with TRBJ2-7, with 12 nucleotides matching TRBD2. TRBV5-3 is reported as an ORF; its role is uncertain. With 2 bases clipped from V and 3 bases from J, the junction kept 15 bases outside the gene matches. This CDR3 region has 19 residues. The CDR3 bases are TGTGCCAGAAGCTTTAAGACTAGCGGGAGATGTCCCGAGAACTACGAGCAGTACTTC. Translating it yields CARSFKTSGRCPENYEQYF.

The rearrangement joins TRBV6-5 to TRBJ2-7, with 11 bases identical to TRBD2. This CDR3 has 14 amino acids. Trimming at V came to 8 bases and at J to 4 bases, leaving 7 bases not matched to a gene. Germline lookup yields CDR1 MNHEY and CDR2 SVGAGI. CDR3 protein: CASHLAGGLYEQYF. The CDR3 coding sequence is TGTGCCAGCCACCTAGCGGGAGGCCTTTACGAGCAGTACTTC.

This clone was observed a single time. The chain joins TRBV10-3 to TRBJ1-2; TRBD1 agrees at 12 bases. V was clipped by 6 bases and J by 13 bases; unmatched bases: 9. This CDR3 has 13 residues. Germline lookup yields CDR1 ENHRY and CDR2 SYGVKD. CDR3 in DNA: TGTGCCATCAGGAGTGGGGACAGGGGGCCGGGCACCTTC. As protein: CAIRSGDRGPGTF.

The rearrangement uses TRBV27 and TRBJ1-5; the D is unclear. CDR3 length: 11 residues. Trimming cost V 7 bases and J 8 bases, with 9 bases left between them. Germline V CDR1 and CDR2: MNHEY, SMNVEV (reference sequence). Here the CDR3 DNA reads TGTGCCAGCACTACCGAAAAGCCCCAGCATTTT. Amino acid sequence: CASTTEKPQHF.

The rearrangement uses TRBV7-9 and TRBJ2-3; no definite D call. The length of the CDR3 is 13 residues. V was clipped by 4 bases and J by 0 bases, with 5 bases between them. Germline CDR1 reads SEHNR; CDR2 reads FQNEAQ (reference sequence). The CDR3: CASSSSSTDTQYF. The DNA of the CDR3 is TGTGCCAGCAGCTCCTCTAGCACAGATACGCAGTATTTT.

The gene calls are TRBV6-4 and TRBJ2-2; the match to TRBD1 covers 7 bases. Trimming cost V 5 bases and J 4 bases; bases outside gene matches: 7. This CDR3 contains 15 residues. In germline, CDR1 is MRHNA, CDR2 SNTAGT. DNA of the CDR3: TGTGCCAGCAGTAAGACCGGGACAGCCACCGGGGAGCTGTTTTTT. This translates into CASSKTGTATGELFF.

V and J are TRBV19 and TRBJ2-3; D not resolved. V gave up 7 bases and J gave up 0 bases, with 20 bases separating them. Per germline, CDR1 LNHDA and CDR2 SQIVND (reference sequence). This CDR3 contains 17 residues. The CDR3 region has the DNA TGTGCCAGTAAATCTGCCGTCGTTGGCGGAAGCACAGATACGCAGTATTTT. Translated, it gives CASKSAVVGGSTDTQYF.

The rearrangement uses TRBV28 and TRBJ1-3; 10 bases are a match to TRBD1. Germline V lookup: CDR1 MDHEN, CDR2 SYDVKM. V lost 6 bases and J lost 3; bases outside the gene matches: 8. The CDR3 is made up of 16 amino acids. The CDR3 region has the DNA TGTGCCAGCAGCCCTCGACAGGGGGCAATTGGAAACACCATATATTTT. This sequence encodes CASSPRQGAIGNTIYF.

This chain connects TRBV19 to TRBJ1-1, with D tentatively TRBD1 (5 bases). The CDR3 runs 15 residues. V lost 3 bases to trimming and J lost 5 bases, with 16 bases between them. Per germline, CDR1 LNHDA and CDR2 SQIVND (reference sequence). The chain's CDR3 is CASSIAWGGLTEAFF. In DNA form, the CDR3 reads TGTGCCAGTAGTATCGCCTGGGGGGGGTTGACTGAAGCTTTCTTT.

This clone was observed a single time. The chain uses TRBV7-8 and TRBJ2-1, with 10 bases matching TRBD2. The V gene end was trimmed by 2 bases and the J gene end by 6 bases; junction bases not matched to a gene: 7. CDR3 size: 16 residues. The germline V gene encodes CDR1 SGHVS and CDR2 FQNEAQ. CDR3: CASSLLASGRLNEQFF. The CDR3 nucleotides read TGTGCCAGCAGCTTACTGGCTAGCGGGAGACTCAATGAGCAGTTCTTC.

V gene TRBV7-2 combines with J gene TRBJ1-5; possibly TRBD1 for D (5 bases). The germline V gene encodes CDR1 SGHTA and CDR2 FQGNSA. V lost 6 bases and J lost 4, with 10 bases in between. This CDR3 is built from 13 residues. CDR3 sequence: CASSRDLNQPQHF. The CDR3 coding sequence is TGTGCCAGCAGTCGGGACTTAAATCAGCCCCAGCATTTT.

V usage is TRBV30 and J usage is TRBJ2-5, with TRBD1 matching over 11 bases. CDR1 is GTSNPN, CDR2 SVGIG, per germline (reference sequence). J lost 5 bases, V lost 1 base, and 12 bases had no gene match. The CDR3 totals 17 residues. In DNA, the CDR3 is TGTGCCTGGAGTGGCCCGACCTGGGACAGGGGGAGGGAGACCCAGTACTTC. Encoded protein: CAWSGPTWDRGRETQYF.

This sequence joins TRBV9 and TRBJ1-4, with a tentative D call TRBD1 (5 bases). Per germline, CDR1 SGDLS and CDR2 YYNGEE. V was cut by 4 bases and J by 8 bases, with 15 bases left in between. This CDR3 has 14 residues. The DNA for the CDR3 is TGTGCCAGCAGCCCGAACGGGGGACGGGAAAAACTGTTTTTT. This gives the protein CASSPNGGREKLFF.

The genes are TRBV25-1 and TRBJ1-2; 9 positions agree with TRBD1. Germline values: CDR1 MGHDK, CDR2 SYGVNS. CDR3 size: 13 residues. The J segment lost 5 bases and the V segment lost 9 bases, leaving 7 bases of the junction unmatched. CDR3 nucleotides: TGTGCCAGTTCGCTGGGACAGGGATATGGCTACACCTTC. Its protein is CASSLGQGYGYTF.

The chain joins TRBV19 to TRBJ1-5; no clear D gene. V lost 2 bases and J lost 4, with 12 bases in between. The CDR3 is 15 amino acids. The germline V gene has CDR1 LNHDA and CDR2 SQIVND (reference sequence). CDR3 in amino acids: CASSIRAPLNQPQHF. CDR3 nucleotides: TGTGCCAGTAGTATACGGGCCCCCTTAAATCAGCCCCAGCATTTT. Full variable domain (rest looked up from reference TRBV19 and TRBJ1-5): DGGITQSPKYLFRKEGQNVTLSCEQNLNHDAMYWYRQDPGQGLRLIYYSQIVNDFQKGDIAEGYSVSREKKESFPLTVTSAQKNPTAFYLCASSIRAPLNQPQHFGDGTRLSIL.

The chain uses TRBV27 and TRBJ1-1; 7 bases agree with TRBD1. Germline CDR1 MNHEY, CDR2 SMNVEV (reference sequence). Trimming removed 5 bases from V and 6 bases from J; junction bases left unmatched: 12. CDR3 size: 15 residues. The CDR3 region is CASSTKEGAVAEAFF. In nucleotides, the CDR3 is TGTGCCAGCAGTACCAAAGAGGGGGCTGTGGCTGAAGCTTTCTTT.

The J gene is TRBJ1-1, the V gene TRBV2, with D possibly matching TRBD1 (5 bases). Germline CDR1 is SNHLY and CDR2 is FYNNEI. V was clipped by 5 bases and J by 5 bases, with 9 bases between them. The CDR3 has 12 residues. The CDR3 bases are TGTGCCAGCAGTAGCAGGGAGACTGAAGCTTTCTTT. As protein: CASSSRETEAFF. Together with reference TRBV2 and TRBJ1-1, the CDR3 gives the full variable domain: EPEVTQTPSHQVTQMGQEVILRCVPISNHLYFYWYRQILGQKVEFLVSFYNNEISEKSEIFDDQFSVERPDGSNFTLKIRSTKLEDSAMYFCASSSRETEAFFGQGTRLTVV.

The chain links TRBV6-5 to TRBJ1-1; D gene unclear. CDR3 length: 15 amino acids. Trimming took 6 bases from V and 5 from J, leaving 19 bases between them. CDR1 and CDR2 (germline): MNHEY, SVGAGI. The CDR3, as DNA: TGTGCCAGCAGCCAGCAGGATATCAGGTGGACTGAAGCTTTCTTT. Protein sequence: CASSQQDIRWTEAFF.

This chain uses TRBV30 with TRBJ1-1; D uncertain. The CDR3 has 13 amino acids. CDR1 and CDR2 from the germline V gene are GTSNPN and SVGIG (reference sequence). V shed 2 bases and J shed 3 bases, with 10 bases lying between them. CDR3 sequence (DNA): TGTGCCTGGAGTTCCTCCCTGGACACTGAAGCTTTCTTT. Protein product: CAWSSSLDTEAFF.

V gene TRBV10-3 combines with J gene TRBJ2-1; the D gene is possibly TRBD2 (7 bases). Trimming took 3 bases from V and 6 from J, leaving 21 bases between them. CDR1 and CDR2 from the germline V gene are ENHRY and SYGVKD. The CDR3 contains 17 residues. CDR3 region: CAISDPGRAGVSNEQFF. CDR3 DNA: TGTGCCATCAGTGACCCGGGGAGGGCAGGGGTAAGCAATGAGCAGTTCTTC.